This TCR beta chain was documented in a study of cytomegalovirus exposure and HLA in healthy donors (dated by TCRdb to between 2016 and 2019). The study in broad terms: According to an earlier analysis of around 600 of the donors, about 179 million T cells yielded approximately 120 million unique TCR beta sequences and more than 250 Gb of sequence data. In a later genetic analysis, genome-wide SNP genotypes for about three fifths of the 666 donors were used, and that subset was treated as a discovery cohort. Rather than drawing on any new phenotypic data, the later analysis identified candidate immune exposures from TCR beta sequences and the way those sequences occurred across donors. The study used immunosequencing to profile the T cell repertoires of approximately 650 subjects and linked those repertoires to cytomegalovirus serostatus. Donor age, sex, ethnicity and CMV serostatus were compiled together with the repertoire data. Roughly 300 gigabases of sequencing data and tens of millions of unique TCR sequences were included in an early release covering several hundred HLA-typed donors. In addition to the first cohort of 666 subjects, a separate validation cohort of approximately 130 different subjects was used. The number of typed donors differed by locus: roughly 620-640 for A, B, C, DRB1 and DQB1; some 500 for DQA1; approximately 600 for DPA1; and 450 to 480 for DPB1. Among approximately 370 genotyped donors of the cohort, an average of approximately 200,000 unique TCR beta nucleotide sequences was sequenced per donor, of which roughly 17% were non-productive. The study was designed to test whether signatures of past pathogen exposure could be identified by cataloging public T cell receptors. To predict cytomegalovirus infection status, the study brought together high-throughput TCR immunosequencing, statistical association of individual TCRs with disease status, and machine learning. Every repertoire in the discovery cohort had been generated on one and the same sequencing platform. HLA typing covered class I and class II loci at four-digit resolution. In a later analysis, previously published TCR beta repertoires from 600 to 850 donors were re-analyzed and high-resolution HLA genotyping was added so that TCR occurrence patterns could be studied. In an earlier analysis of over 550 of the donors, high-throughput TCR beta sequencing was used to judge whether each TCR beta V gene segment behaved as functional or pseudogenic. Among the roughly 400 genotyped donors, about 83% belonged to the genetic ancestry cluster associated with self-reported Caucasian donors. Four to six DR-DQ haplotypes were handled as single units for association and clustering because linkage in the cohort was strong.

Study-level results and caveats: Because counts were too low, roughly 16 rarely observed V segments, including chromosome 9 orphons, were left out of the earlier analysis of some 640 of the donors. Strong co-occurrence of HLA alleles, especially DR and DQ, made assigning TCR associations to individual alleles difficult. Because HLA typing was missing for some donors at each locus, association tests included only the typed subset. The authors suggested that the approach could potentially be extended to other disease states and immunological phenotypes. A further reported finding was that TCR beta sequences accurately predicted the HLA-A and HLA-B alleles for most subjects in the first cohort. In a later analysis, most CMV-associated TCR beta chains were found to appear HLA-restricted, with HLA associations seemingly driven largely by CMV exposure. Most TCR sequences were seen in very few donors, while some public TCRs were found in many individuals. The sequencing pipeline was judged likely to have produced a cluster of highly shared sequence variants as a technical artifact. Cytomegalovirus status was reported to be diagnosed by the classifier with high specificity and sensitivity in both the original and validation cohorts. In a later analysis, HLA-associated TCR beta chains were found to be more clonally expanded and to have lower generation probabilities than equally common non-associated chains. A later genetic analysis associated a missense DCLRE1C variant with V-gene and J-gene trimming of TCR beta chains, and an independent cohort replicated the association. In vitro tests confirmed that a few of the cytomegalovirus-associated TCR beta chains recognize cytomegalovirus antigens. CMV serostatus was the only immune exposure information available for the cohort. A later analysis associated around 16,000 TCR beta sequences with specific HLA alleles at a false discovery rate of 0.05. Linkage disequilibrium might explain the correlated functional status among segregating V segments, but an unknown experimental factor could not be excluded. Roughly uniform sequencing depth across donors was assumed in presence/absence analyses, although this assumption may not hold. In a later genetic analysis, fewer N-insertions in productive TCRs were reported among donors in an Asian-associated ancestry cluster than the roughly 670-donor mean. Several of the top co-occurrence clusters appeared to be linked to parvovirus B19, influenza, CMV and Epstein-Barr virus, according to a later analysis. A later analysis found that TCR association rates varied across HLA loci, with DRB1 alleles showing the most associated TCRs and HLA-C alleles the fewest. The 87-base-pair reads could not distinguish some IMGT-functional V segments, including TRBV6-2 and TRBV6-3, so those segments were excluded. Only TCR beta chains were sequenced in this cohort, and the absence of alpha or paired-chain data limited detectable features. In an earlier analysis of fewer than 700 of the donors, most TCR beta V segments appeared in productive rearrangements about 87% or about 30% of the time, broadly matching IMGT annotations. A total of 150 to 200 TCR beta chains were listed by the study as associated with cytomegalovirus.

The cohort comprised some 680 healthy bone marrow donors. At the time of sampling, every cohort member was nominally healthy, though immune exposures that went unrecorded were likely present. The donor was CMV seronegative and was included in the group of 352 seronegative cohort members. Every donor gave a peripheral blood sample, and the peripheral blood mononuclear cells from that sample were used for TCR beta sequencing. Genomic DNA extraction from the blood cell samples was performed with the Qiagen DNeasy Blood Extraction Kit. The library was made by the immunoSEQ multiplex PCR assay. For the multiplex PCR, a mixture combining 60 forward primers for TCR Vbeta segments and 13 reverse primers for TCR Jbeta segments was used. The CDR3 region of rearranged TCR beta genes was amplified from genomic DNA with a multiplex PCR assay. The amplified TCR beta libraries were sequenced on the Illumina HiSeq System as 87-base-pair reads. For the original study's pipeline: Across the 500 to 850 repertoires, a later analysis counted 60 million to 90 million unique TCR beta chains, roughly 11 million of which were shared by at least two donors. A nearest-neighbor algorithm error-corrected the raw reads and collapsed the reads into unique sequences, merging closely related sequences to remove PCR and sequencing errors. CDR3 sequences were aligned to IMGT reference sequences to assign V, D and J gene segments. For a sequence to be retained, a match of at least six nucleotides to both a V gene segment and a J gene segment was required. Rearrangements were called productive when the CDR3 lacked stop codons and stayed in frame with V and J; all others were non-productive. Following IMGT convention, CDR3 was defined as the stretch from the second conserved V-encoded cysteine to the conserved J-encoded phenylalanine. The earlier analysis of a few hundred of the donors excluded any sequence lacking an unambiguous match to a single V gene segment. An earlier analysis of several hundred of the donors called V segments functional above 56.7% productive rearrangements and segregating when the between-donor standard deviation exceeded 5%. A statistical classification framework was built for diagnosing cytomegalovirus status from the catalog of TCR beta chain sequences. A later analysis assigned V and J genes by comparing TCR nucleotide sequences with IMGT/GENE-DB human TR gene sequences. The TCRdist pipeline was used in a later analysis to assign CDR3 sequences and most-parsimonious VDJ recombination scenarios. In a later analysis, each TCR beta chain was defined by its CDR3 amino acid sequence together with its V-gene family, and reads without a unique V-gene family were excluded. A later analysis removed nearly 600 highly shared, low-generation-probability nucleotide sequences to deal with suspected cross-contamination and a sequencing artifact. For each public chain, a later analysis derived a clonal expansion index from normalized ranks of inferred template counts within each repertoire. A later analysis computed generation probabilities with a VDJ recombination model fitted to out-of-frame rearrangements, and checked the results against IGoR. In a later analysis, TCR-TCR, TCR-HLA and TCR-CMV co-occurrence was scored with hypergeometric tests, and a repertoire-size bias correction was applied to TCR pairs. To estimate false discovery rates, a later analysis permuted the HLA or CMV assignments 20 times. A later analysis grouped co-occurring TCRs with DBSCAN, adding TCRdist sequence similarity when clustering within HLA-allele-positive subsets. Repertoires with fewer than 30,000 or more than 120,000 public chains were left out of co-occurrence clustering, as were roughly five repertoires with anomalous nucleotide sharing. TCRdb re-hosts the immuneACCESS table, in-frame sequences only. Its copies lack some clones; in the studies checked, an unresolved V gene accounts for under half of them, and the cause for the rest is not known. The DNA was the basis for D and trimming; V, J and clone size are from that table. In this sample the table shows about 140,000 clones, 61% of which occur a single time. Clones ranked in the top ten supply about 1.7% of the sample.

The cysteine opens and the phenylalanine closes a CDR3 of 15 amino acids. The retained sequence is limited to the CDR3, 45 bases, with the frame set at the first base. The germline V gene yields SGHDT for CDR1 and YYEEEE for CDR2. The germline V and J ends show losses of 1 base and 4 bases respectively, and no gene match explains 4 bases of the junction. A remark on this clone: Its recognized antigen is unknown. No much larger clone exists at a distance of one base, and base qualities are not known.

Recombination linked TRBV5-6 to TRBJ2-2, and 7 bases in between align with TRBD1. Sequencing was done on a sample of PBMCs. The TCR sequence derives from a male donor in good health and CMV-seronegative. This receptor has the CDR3 CASSLNRGPTGELFF. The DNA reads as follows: TGTGCCAGCAGCTTGAACAGGGGCCCCACCGGGGAGCTGTTTTTT.